This TCR beta chain originates from a study of CD8+ T cells in alopecia areata. Study-wide points: Under tofacitinib, numerous expanded lesional clonotypes remained detectable in scalp and blood.

After isolation, RNA underwent reverse transcription to generate cDNA as the sequencing template. Here immunoSEQ multiplex PCR was the method, and the copy in TCRdb shows in-frame clones only, minus some. The table includes under 150,000 clones, roughly three fifths detected once. The sample's treatment: oral pan-JAK inhibitor, 5-10 mg twice daily. Trimming took off 6 bases at V and 2 bases at J, with 4 bases between the two ends. CDR1 and CDR2 (germline): MNHNY, SVGAGI (reference sequence). The CDR3 has 11 amino acids. For this clone: Its antigen is as yet unknown.

The V and J genes are TRBV6-6 and TRBJ1-1, with D unclear. The clonotype was recovered from a human donor with alopecia areata. The specimen comprised CD4+ T cells sorted from blood, sampled at week 24, from a patient treated with tofacitinib. CDR3 protein: CASRINTEAFF. Here the CDR3 DNA reads TGTGCCAGCAGGATTAACACTGAAGCTTTCTTT.